This T cell receptor (beta chain) derives from a study of blood T cell repertoires in COVID-19. Overall study: The United States, Italy and Spain were the sources of the acute and convalescent COVID-19 samples. PBMCs, B-cell-depleted T cells, or T cells were the source of the cDNA or gDNA that made up the material.

Original analysis: Nucleated cell number was recorded as an estimate derived from reference gene primer amplification. Profiling relied on immunoSEQ multiplex PCR, and the TCRdb table lists in-frame clones only, not all of them. V and J calls and clone size are copied from that table; D and trimming were computed from the DNA. The profile shows fewer than 45,000 clones, 75% to 90% of them singletons. Per germline, CDR1 SGHDN and CDR2 FVKESK. The ends lost 1 base at V and 8 bases at J; junction bases unmatched: 10. The CDR3 covers 16 residues. This clone was counted a single time. V and J are TRBV14 and TRBJ2-1, with 8 bases fitting TRBD2. Sequencing was done on a sample of peripheral blood. The TCR comes from a man older than 75 with active COVID-19. The CDR3 spells CASSQVVIAGRDEQFF. CDR3 in DNA: TGTGCCAGCAGCCAAGTTGTAATAGCGGGACGGGATGAGCAGTTCTTC.